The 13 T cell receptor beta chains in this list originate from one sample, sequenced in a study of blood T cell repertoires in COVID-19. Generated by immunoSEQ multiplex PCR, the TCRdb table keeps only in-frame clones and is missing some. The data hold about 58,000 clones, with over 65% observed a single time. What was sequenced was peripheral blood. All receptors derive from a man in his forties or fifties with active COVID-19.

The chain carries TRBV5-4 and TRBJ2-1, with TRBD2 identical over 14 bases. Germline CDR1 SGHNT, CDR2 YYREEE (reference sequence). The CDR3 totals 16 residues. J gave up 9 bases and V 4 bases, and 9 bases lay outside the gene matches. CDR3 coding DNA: TGTGCCAGCAGCCGGACTAGCGGGAGGAAGGCCGTTGAGCAGTTCTTC. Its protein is CASSRTSGRKAVEQFF.

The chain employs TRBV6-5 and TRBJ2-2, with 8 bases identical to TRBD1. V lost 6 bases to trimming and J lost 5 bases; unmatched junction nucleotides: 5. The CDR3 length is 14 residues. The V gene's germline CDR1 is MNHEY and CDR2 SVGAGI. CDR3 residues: CASRDRGVTGELFF. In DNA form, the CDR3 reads TGTGCCAGCAGAGACAGGGGAGTTACCGGGGAGCTGTTTTTT.

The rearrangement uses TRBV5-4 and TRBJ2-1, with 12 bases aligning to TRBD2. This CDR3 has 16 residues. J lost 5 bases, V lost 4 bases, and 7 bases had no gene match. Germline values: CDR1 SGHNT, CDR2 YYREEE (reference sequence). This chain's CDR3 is CASSPRTSGENNEQFF. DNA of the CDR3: TGTGCCAGCAGCCCCCGGACTAGCGGGGAAAACAATGAGCAGTTCTTC.

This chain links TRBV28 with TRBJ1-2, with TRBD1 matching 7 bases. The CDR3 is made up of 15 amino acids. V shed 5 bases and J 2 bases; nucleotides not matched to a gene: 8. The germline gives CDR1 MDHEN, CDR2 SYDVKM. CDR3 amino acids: CASSGAPGGNYGYTF. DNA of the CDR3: TGTGCCAGCAGTGGGGCCCCAGGGGGAAACTATGGCTACACCTTC.

CDR3: CASSSGLAGGPPHSYEQYF. The CDR3 region has the DNA TGTGCCAGCAGCTCCGGACTAGCGGGAGGACCGCCCCACTCCTACGAGCAGTACTTC. V is TRBV6-2 or TRBV6-3 and J is TRBJ2-7, with TRBD2 matching 14 bases. Looked up from germline, CDR1 is MNHEY and CDR2 is SVGEGT. The CDR3 loop spans 19 amino acids. The trim removed 6 bases at V and 0 bases at J, leaving 13 bases unmatched.

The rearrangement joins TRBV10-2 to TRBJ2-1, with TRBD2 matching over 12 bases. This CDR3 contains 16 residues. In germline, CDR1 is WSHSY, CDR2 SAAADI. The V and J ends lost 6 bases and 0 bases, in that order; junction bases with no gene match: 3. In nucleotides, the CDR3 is TGCGCCAGCAGGTCGACTAGCGGGAGCTCCTACAATGAGCAGTTCTTC. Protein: CASRSTSGSSYNEQFF.

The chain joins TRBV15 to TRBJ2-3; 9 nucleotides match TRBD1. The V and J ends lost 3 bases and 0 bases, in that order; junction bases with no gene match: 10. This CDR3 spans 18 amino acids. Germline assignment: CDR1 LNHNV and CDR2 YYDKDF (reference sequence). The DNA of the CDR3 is TGTGCCACCAGCAGCACCGGGACAGGGTTCTCTAGCACAGATACGCAGTATTTT. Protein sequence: CATSSTGTGFSSTDTQYF. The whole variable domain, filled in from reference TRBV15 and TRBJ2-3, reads DAMVIQNPRYQVTQFGKPVTLSCSQTLNHNVMYWYQQKSSQAPKLLFHYYDKDFNNEADTPDNFQSRRPNTSFCFLDIRSPGLGDTAMYLCATSSTGTGFSSTDTQYFGPGTRLTVL.

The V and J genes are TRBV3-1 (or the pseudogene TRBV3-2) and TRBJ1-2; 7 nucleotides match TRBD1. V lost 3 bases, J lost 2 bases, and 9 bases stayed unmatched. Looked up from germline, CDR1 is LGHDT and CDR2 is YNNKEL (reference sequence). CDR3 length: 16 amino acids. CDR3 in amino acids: CASSQGVTGQNYGYTF. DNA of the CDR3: TGTGCCAGCAGCCAGGGAGTTACGGGACAGAACTATGGCTACACCTTC.

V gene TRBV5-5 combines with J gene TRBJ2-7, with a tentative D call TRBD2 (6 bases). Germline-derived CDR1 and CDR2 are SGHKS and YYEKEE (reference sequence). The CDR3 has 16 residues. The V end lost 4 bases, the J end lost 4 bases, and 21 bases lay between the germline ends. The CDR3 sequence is CASSLGTPRGMYEQYF. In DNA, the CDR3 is TGTGCCAGCAGCCTCGGGACTCCCCGCGGGATGTACGAGCAGTACTTC.

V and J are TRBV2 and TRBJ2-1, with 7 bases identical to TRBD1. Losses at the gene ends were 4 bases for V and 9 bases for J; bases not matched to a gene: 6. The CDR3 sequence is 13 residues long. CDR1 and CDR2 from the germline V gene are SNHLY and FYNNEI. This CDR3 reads CASSAGQGVEQFF. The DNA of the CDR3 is TGTGCCAGCAGTGCCGGCCAGGGGGTTGAGCAGTTCTTC.

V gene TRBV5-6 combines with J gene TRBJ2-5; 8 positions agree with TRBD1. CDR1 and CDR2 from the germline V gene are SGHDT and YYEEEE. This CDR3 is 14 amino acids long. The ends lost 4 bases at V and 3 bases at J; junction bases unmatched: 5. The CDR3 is CASSQLTGEETQYF. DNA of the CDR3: TGTGCCAGCAGCCAGCTGACAGGGGAAGAGACCCAGTACTTC.

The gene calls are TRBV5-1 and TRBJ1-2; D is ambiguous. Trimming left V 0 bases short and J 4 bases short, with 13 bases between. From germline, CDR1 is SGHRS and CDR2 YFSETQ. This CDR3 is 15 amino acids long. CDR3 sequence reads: CASSLEARSGYGYTF. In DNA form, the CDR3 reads TGCGCCAGCAGCTTGGAGGCCAGGTCAGGCTATGGCTACACCTTC. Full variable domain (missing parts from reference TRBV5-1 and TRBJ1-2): KAGVTQTPRYLIKTRGQQVTLSCSPISGHRSVSWYQQTPGQGLQFLFEYFSETQRNKGNFPGRFSGRQFSNSRSEMNVSTLELGDSALYLCASSLEARSGYGYTFGSGTRLTVV.

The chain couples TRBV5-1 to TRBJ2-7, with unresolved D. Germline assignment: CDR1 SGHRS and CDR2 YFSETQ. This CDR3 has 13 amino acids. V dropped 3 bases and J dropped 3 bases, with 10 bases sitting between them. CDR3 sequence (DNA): TGCGCCAGCAGCTCACGCGGTATCTACGAGCAGTACTTC. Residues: CASSSRGIYEQYF.